The 22 T cell receptor beta chains presented below share a single source sample, sequenced in a study of radiation and T cells in renal cell carcinoma. Time point here: baseline pretreatment blood. The treatment here: 15 Gy SBRT to primary tumor, nephrectomy 4 weeks later. Measured with immunoSEQ multiplex PCR; TCRdb has only the in-frame clones, and not every one. The top ten clones hold 7% to 9% of a sample with 95,000 or so clones, 65% to 90% of them seen once. The source was blood, collected from a patient whose treatment included radiotherapy and nephrectomy. The receptors come from a man in his fifties or sixties with renal cell carcinoma.

The table lists this clone with a few counts. This sequence joins TRBV4-2 and TRBJ2-1; D call uncertain. This CDR3 spans 14 amino acids. Per the germline V gene, CDR1 is LGHNA and CDR2 is YNFKEQ. Trimming pared 1 base from V and 5 bases from J, leaving 9 bases between. The CDR3 reads CASSQGVFNNEQFF. DNA for the CDR3: TGTGCCAGCAGCCAAGGAGTGTTTAACAATGAGCAGTTCTTC.

This clone was counted a few times. This rearrangement joins TRBV4-1 to TRBJ2-2, with 7 bases aligning to TRBD2. This CDR3 comprises 19 residues. The V segment lost 5 bases and the J segment 0 bases; nucleotides outside the gene matches: 15. Germline V lookup: CDR1 MGHRA, CDR2 YSYEKL. CDR3 protein: CASSVGPLQRDPNTGELFF. The DNA for the CDR3 is TGCGCCAGCAGCGTAGGGCCTCTTCAGCGGGATCCGAACACCGGGGAGCTGTTTTTT.

CDR3: CASSGSGNTIYF. The DNA of the CDR3 is TGTGCCAGCTCAGGTTCTGGAAACACCATATATTTT. The rearrangement links TRBV7-3 to TRBJ1-3; D gene ambiguous. CDR1 SGHTA and CDR2 FQGTGA come from the germline V gene. Between the trimmed V and J ends, which lost 8 bases and 1 base, there was a span of 6 bases. The CDR3 extends over 12 amino acids. The variable domain in full, completed from reference TRBV7-3 and TRBJ1-3, reads GAGVSQTPSNKVTEKGKYVELRCDPISGHTALYWYRQSLGQGPEFLIYFQGTGAADDSGLPNDRFFAVRPEGSVSTLKIQRTERGDSAVYLCASSGSGNTIYFGEGSWLTVV.

The V gene is TRBV10-3, the J gene TRBJ1-1, with 10 positions matching TRBD1. With 8 bases clipped from V and 0 bases from J, the junction kept 0 bases outside the gene matches. The germline V gene encodes CDR1 ENHRY and CDR2 SYGVKD. The CDR3 covers 13 residues. CDR3 sequence reads: CAIDRGLNTEAFF. CDR3 bases: TGTGCCATCGACAGGGGGCTGAACACTGAAGCTTTCTTT.

This sequence joins TRBV7-9 and TRBJ2-1; D is possibly TRBD1 or TRBD2 (5 bases each). V was shortened by 7 bases and J by 4 bases, with 11 bases between the two germline ends. CDR1 SEHNR and CDR2 FQNEAQ come from the germline V gene (reference sequence). This CDR3 has 13 residues. The CDR3 coding sequence is TGTGCCAGCACTCGGGACGGATACAATGAGCAGTTCTTC. Translation: CASTRDGYNEQFF.

The rearrangement uses TRBV18 and TRBJ2-2, with D possibly being TRBD2 (5 bases). CDR3 size: 14 residues. From germline, CDR1 is KGHSH and CDR2 LQKENI. V was cut by 0 bases and J by 6 bases, with 8 bases left in between. CDR3: CASSPPARAGELFF. As DNA, the CDR3 is TGTGCCAGCTCACCACCAGCGAGGGCCGGGGAGCTGTTTTTT.

The genes are TRBV2 and TRBJ2-4, with TRBD2 identical over 12 bases. This CDR3 contains 16 residues. The germline V gene has CDR1 SNHLY and CDR2 FYNNEI. Losses at the gene ends were 6 bases for V and 1 base for J; bases not matched to a gene: 4. The CDR3 nucleotides are TGTGCCAGCAGGACTAGCGGGAGTGCGGCCAAAAACATTCAGTACTTC. Translation gives CASRTSGSAAKNIQYF.

CDR3 in amino acids: CASSEFVTAKAFF. The CDR3 bases are TGCGCCAGCAGTGAGTTTGTAACAGCAAAAGCTTTCTTT. V is TRBV10-1 and J is TRBJ1-1, with unresolved D. Trimming removed 1 base from V and 9 bases from J, with 12 bases in between. This CDR3 contains 13 residues. CDR1 and CDR2 from the germline V gene are WNHNN and SYGVQD (reference sequence).

The V gene is TRBV7-8, the J gene TRBJ2-7; 8 positions match TRBD1. Germline CDR1 is SGHVS and CDR2 is FQNEAQ. V shed 0 bases and J 1 base; nucleotides not matched to a gene: 8. This CDR3 is 17 amino acids long. CDR3 coding DNA: TGTGCCAGCAGCTTAGCGCAGGGACAGGCCCTATCCTACGAGCAGTACTTC. Its protein product is CASSLAQGQALSYEQYF. Based on the CDR3 plus reference TRBV7-8 and TRBJ2-7, the full variable domain is GAGVSQSPRYKVAKRGQDVALRCDPISGHVSLFWYQQALGQGPEFLTYFQNEAQLDKSGLPSDRFFAERPEGSVSTLKIQRTQQEDSAVYLCASSLAQGQALSYEQYFGPGTRLTVT.

The genes are TRBV4-2 and TRBJ2-1; 11 bases align to TRBD2. The CDR3 is made up of 17 amino acids. CDR1 and CDR2 from the germline V gene are LGHNA and YNFKEQ. Germline trimming cut 2 bases from V and 4 bases from J; bases unmatched to any gene: 7. CDR3 region: CASSQKPGTSGYNEQFF. DNA for the CDR3: TGTGCCAGCAGCCAAAAACCCGGGACTAGCGGATACAATGAGCAGTTCTTC.

The V call is TRBV5-6, the J call TRBJ2-1; TRBD2 might be the D (6 bases). V was shortened by 7 bases and J by 5 bases, with 13 bases between the two germline ends. Looked up from germline, CDR1 is SGHDT and CDR2 is YYEEEE. The CDR3 has 13 residues. The CDR3 reads CASVAGPNNEQFF. The CDR3 DNA reads TGTGCCAGCGTCGCGGGACCCAACAATGAGCAGTTCTTC. The complete variable domain, with remaining parts taken from reference TRBV5-6 and TRBJ2-1, reads DAGVTQSPTHLIKTRGQQVTLRCSPKSGHDTVSWYQQALGQGPQFIFQYYEEEERQRGNFPDRFSGHQFPNYSSELNVNALLLGDSALYLCASVAGPNNEQFFGPGTRLTVL.

V usage is TRBV4-2 and J usage is TRBJ1-2; TRBD1 aligns across 8 bases. This CDR3 comprises 16 residues. Trimming cost V 1 base and J 4 bases; bases outside gene matches: 8. Germline values: CDR1 LGHNA, CDR2 YNFKEQ. The CDR3 DNA reads as TGTGCCAGCAGCCAAGCAGGGACAGGAGGGGGCTATGGCTACACCTTC. As protein: CASSQAGTGGGYGYTF.

The chain couples TRBV9 to TRBJ2-5; D unclear. Germline V gene data show CDR1 as SGDLS and CDR2 as YYNGEE. The CDR3 length is 13 residues. The germline V and J ends were trimmed by 2 bases and 5 bases, with 10 bases remaining between them. CDR3 region: CASSVTLRETQYF. CDR3 DNA sequence: TGTGCCAGCAGCGTGACACTCCGGGAGACCCAGTACTTC.

The rearrangement links TRBV5-1 to TRBJ2-4; possible D gene TRBD1, 6 bases. V was pared by 4 bases and J by 0 bases, with 11 bases between. The CDR3 spans 15 residues. Per germline, CDR1 SGHRS and CDR2 YFSETQ. This chain's CDR3 is CASSGDNLAKNIQYF. The CDR3 nucleotides are TGCGCCAGCAGCGGGGACAATCTAGCCAAAAACATTCAGTACTTC.

The gene calls are TRBV2 and TRBJ1-4, with D hard to call. V gave up 5 bases and J gave up 0 bases, with 13 bases separating them. This CDR3 has 16 residues. Per the germline V gene, CDR1 is SNHLY and CDR2 is FYNNEI. CDR3 sequence: CASSPLLAATNEKLFF. CDR3 nucleotide sequence: TGTGCCAGCAGTCCCCTATTAGCAGCAACTAATGAAAAACTGTTTTTT.

The J gene is TRBJ2-1, the V gene TRBV2; TRBD1 might be the D (6 bases). Trimming cost V 6 bases and J 5 bases, with 11 bases left between them. This CDR3 has 13 residues. Germline V gene lookup returns CDR1 SNHLY and CDR2 FYNNEI. The CDR3 coding sequence is TGTGCCAGCAGGGTAGGACAGAACAATGAGCAGTTCTTC. This sequence encodes CASRVGQNNEQFF.

This clone has ten or more counts. The V call is TRBV11-2, the J call TRBJ1-5; D is ambiguous. V dropped 5 bases and J dropped 5 bases, with 10 bases sitting between them. The CDR3 extends over 13 amino acids. Per germline, CDR1 SGHAT and CDR2 FQNNGV. The CDR3 loop reads CASSTQKDQPQHF. Here the CDR3 DNA reads TGTGCCAGCAGCACTCAAAAGGATCAGCCCCAGCATTTT.

The gene calls are TRBV7-8 and TRBJ2-7, with D possibly being TRBD1 (6 bases). Germline V CDR1 and CDR2: SGHVS, FQNEAQ. The length of the CDR3 is 14 residues. Trimming removed 4 bases at V and 0 bases at J, with 10 bases between. DNA of the CDR3: TGTGCCAGCAGCTCACAGGGAAACTCCTACGAGCAGTACTTC. This codes for CASSSQGNSYEQYF.

V is TRBV6-6 and J is TRBJ1-1; the D is unclear. The CDR3 contains 12 residues. The V gene's germline CDR1 is MNHNY and CDR2 SVGAGI (reference sequence). Trimming removed 6 bases from V and 3 bases from J, with 8 bases in between. CDR3 sequence (DNA): TGTGCCAGCAGCCAAGGACACACTGAAGCTTTCTTT. Residues: CASSQGHTEAFF.

This clone has a single count. The chain is built from TRBV12-5 and TRBJ1-2; D remains ambiguous. Germline CDR1 and CDR2: LGHNT and FRNRAP. V lost 0 bases, J lost 0 bases, and 8 bases lay in between. The CDR3 extends over 15 amino acids. The CDR3 loop is CASGLVLAANYGYTF. CDR3 nucleotide sequence: TGTGCTAGTGGTTTGGTACTGGCAGCTAACTATGGCTACACCTTC.

The chain combines TRBV19 with TRBJ1-5; possible D gene TRBD1, 6 bases. The CDR3 runs 15 residues. Germline lookup yields CDR1 LNHDA and CDR2 SQIVND (reference sequence). Trimming removed 4 bases at V and 2 bases at J, with 12 bases between. CDR3 sequence (DNA): TGTGCCAGTAGTACTAGGGGGTTGGGCAATCAGCCCCAGCATTTT. It specifies CASSTRGLGNQPQHF.

This chain joins TRBV5-1 and TRBJ1-1; 10 nucleotides align to TRBD1. CDR1 and CDR2 (germline): SGHRS, YFSETQ. V trimming: 3 bases; J trimming: 1 base; junction bases outside the gene matches: 6. CDR3 size: 16 residues. The CDR3 spells CASSWGQGLENTEAFF. The CDR3 nucleotides read TGCGCCAGCAGCTGGGGACAGGGGCTCGAGAACACTGAAGCTTTCTTT.